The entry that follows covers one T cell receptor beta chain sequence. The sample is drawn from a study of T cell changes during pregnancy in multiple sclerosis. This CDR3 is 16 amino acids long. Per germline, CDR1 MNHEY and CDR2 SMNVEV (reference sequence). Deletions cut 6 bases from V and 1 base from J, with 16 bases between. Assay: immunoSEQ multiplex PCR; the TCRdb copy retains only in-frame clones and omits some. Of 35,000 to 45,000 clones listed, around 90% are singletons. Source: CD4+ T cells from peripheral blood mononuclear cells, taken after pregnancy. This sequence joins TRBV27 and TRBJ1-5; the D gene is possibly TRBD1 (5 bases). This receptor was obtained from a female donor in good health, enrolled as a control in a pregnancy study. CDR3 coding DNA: TGTGCCAGCAGCCCAGGGCGTGCATGGAGCAATCAGCCCCAGCATTTT. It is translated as CASSPGRAWSNQPQHF.